The rows below give T cell receptor beta chains drawn from one sample of a study of blood T cell repertoires in COVID-19. Sequencing used immunoSEQ multiplex PCR; TCRdb keeps in-frame clones, though not all of them. This table has about 320,000 clones, around 90% appearing once. What was sequenced was PBMCs or T cells enriched from blood (not recorded which). The receptors come from a man aged 55 to 70 who had recovered from COVID-19. CDR3s include the opening cysteine and the closing phenylalanine or tryptophan.

14,TRBV2,CASNRGTGGREQYF
12,TRBV24-1,CATSDDSYEQYF
15,TRBV24-1,CATSKNRGGGNEQFF
14,TRBV27,CASSIGLATYEQYF
15,TRBV13,CASSTGTATGNTIYF
18,TRBV28,CASSLSLAGGSSYNEQFF
12,TRBV30,CAWSVRGGGYTF
15,TRBV27,CASRYGVGSYNEQFF
14,TRBV3-1/TRBV3-2,CASSQKDSNYGYTF
14,TRBV2,CAKEAGEGPETQYF
13,TRBV7-2,CASSLTGHYEQYF
14,TRBV6-7,CASRLLAGENEQYF
14,TRBV7-9,CASSFNGGNAEAFF
14,TRBV5-1,CASSLLAGYNEQFF
14,TRBV2,CASSEGTGAEGYTF
18,TRBV9,CASSVAGGRALGTGELFF
15,TRBV9,CASSPEPGDHEKLFF
14,TRBV28,CASNVPGSGNTIYF
14,TRBV5-1,CASSPGTENQPQHF
17,TRBV7-2,CASSLELAGGPMETQYF
15,TRBV28,CASSLPAGVSHEQYF
18,TRBV24-1,CATSDPTGVPSNTGELFF
14,TRBV28,CASRGGTGSKTQYF
14,TRBV6-1,CASSELGTNQPQHF
14,TRBV19,CASSVRQGGQPQHF
12,TRBV7-9,CASRPTGYEQYF
15,TRBV7-2,CASSFQTGETYEQYF
14,TRBV7-2,CASSLVAGEDTQYF
15,TRBV5-1,CASSLGEGVIYGYTF
16,TRBV5-1,CASSSGTSGIYNEQFF
15,TRBV28,CASSLRDSLNTEAFF
12,TRBV6-5,CATGRNNEKLFF
15,TRBV6-2/TRBV6-3,CASSRQGPRQPSYTF
14,TRBV5-1,CASTPGRIAYEQYF
14,TRBV4-1,CASSQETELDTQYF
13,TRBV3-1/TRBV3-2,CASSPGGKNIQYF
19,TRBV7-2,CASSLWTPTIGTSGYEQYF
15,TRBV19,CASSISSGGPYEQYF
13,TRBV6-6,CASTVTSGYEQYF
13,TRBV19,CASSRQGDSPLHF
15,TRBV28,CASSLWAGKDSPLHF
15,TRBV7-2,CASSLDPTGLREQYF
14,TRBV25-1,CASSPGGINEKLFF
14,TRBV3-1/TRBV3-2,CASSDTGGGYGYTF
15,TRBV28,CASTLREGDNEKLFF
14,TRBV5-8,CASSLGQRNQPQHF
15,TRBV25-1,CASSEYGTVNTEAFF